The rows below give T cell receptor beta chains drawn from one sample of a study of T-cell memory formation after mild COVID-19. MiXCR, run by TCRdb on the 5' RACE reads, gives a single entry per CDR3 protein. The sample yields hundreds of thousands of distinct CDR3 sequences, about 22% seen once. The sample taken for sequencing was PBMCs or a T cell subset sorted from them (not recorded which). The receptor set was obtained from an adult woman who had mild COVID-19 (a few samples of this study predate the infection). Cell type and time point are not known. The CDR3 runs from the conserved cysteine through the conserved F or W.

length: 16
V: TRBV7-3
CDR3: CASSLKAGGSAGELFF

length: 19
V: TRBV2
CDR3: CASSPRLLAVSSGANVLTF

length: 16
V: TRBV24-1
CDR3: CATSDLSGSGGETQYF

length: 18
V: TRBV28
CDR3: CASRPRGQGTKSGYGYTF

length: 15
V: TRBV5-6
CDR3: CASSFGQTPTYEQYF

length: 13
V: TRBV15
CDR3: CATSRDYTGEQFF

length: 16
V: TRBV7-2
CDR3: CASSLAVGVSGNTIYF

length: 15
V: TRBV3-1
CDR3: CASSQATSAYNEQFF

length: 15
V: TRBV9
CDR3: CASSQKRSSYNEQFF

length: 16
V: TRBV11-3
CDR3: CASSGAGTGGYTEAFF

length: 15
V: TRBV4-2
CDR3: CASSQEDSDKNIQYF

length: 14
V: TRBV2
CDR3: CASRGVLESYEQYF

length: 16
V: TRBV5-5
CDR3: CASSLGGPGAQTEAFF

length: 14
V: TRBV7-9
CDR3: CASSSWTVHTEAFF

length: 17
V: TRBV7-6
CDR3: CASSLQRAGFSSGELFF

length: 15
V: TRBV12-3/TRBV12-4
CDR3: CASSLIFGGQKTQYF

length: 18
V: TRBV30
CDR3: CAWSSLTSGLRLNYGYTF

length: 12
V: TRBV19
CDR3: CASSMGIVEAFF

length: 15
V: TRBV27
CDR3: CASRRTAANTGELFF

length: 14
V: TRBV6-5
CDR3: CASSYGLAEYEQYF

length: 16
V: TRBV7-9
CDR3: CASTPGDRGAKNIQYF

length: 16
V: TRBV6-5
CDR3: CASSYIRSGSHYGYTF

length: 14
V: TRBV5-1
CDR3: CASSLGDSQETQYF

length: 16
V: TRBV14
CDR3: CASSQGVWTENTEAFF

length: 15
V: TRBV9
CDR3: CASSVKGWVWDEQFF

length: 15
V: TRBV5-1
CDR3: CASSFSGANSYEQYF

length: 17
V: TRBV4-2
CDR3: CASSQDWSRVRANVLTF

length: 13
V: TRBV29-1
CDR3: CSAGIGRGYGYTF

length: 14
V: TRBV5-6
CDR3: CASSLDSPAAEQYF

length: 14
V: TRBV12-3/TRBV12-4
CDR3: CASSLFGSSYEQYF

length: 13
V: TRBV5-5
CDR3: CASSLLRSTEAFF

length: 15
V: TRBV6-5
CDR3: CASSYLTGLPAEAFF

length: 14
V: TRBV30
CDR3: CAWSVAGHGTEAFF

length: 14
V: TRBV7-9
CDR3: CASSTTSGTYEQYF

length: 16
V: TRBV7-8
CDR3: CASSLASLTDLYGYTF

length: 15
V: TRBV19
CDR3: CASLDKRTMNTEAFF

length: 14
V: TRBV20-1
CDR3: CSASENLPYNEQFF

length: 16
V: TRBV6-4
CDR3: CASSDSSGRGYNEQFF

length: 16
V: TRBV9
CDR3: CASSAPGYSITGELFF

length: 14
V: TRBV5-1
CDR3: CASSPRWTSDEQFF